This TCR beta chain was found in a study of T cells expressing NK-cell markers. Study-wide background: One of eight sequenced donors was HCMV-seronegative; the other seven were seropositive. Study-level findings and limits: Several donors showed these clonotypes also leading the CD3+CD56-NKG2C+ fraction. Of the CD8+ T cell pool in roughly six donors, roughly 1.0-8% was accounted for by dominant NKG2C+ clonotypes.

Researchers built TCR beta cDNA using 5'RACE template switching with UMIs. Reanalyzing the 5' RACE reads, TCRdb keeps one entry per CDR3 protein, without DNA. This table lists roughly 390,000 distinct CDR3 sequences. Germline loops: CDR1 MGHRA, CDR2 YSYEKL. The CDR3 covers 17 residues. As regards this clonotype: Its target is not known.

This sequence joins TRBV4-1 and TRBJ2-7; TCRdb gives TRBD2 as the D gene, but with no DNA this cannot be confirmed. The specimen sequenced was blood T cells: a sorted CD56 or NKG2C T cell subset, CD4+ or CD8+ T cells, or bulk PBMC T cells (not recorded which). The clonotype originates from a woman in her 50s in good health. CDR3: CASSQDLPSGRAYEQYF.